The 24 T cell receptor beta chains presented below share a single source sample, sequenced in a study of human T cells and chemical hapten exposure. Time point here: pre-sensitization, week 0. As to treatment: therapeutic diphenylcyclopropenone sensitization with weekly scalp DPC. TCRdb analysed the RACE reads with MiXCR anew, one entry per CDR3 protein. The sample consists of 55,000 to 75,000 distinct CDR3 sequences, about 7% of them appearing once. Material: whole blood, obtained in connection with sensitization to the hapten diphenylcyclopropenone (DPC). These receptors all stem from a woman in her 30s with alopecia areata. Some clones in this sample may be carry-over from other donors' samples.

The gene calls are TRBV29-1 and TRBJ2-7; D is possibly TRBD1 or TRBD2 (5 bases each). CDR1 and CDR2 (germline): SQVTM, ANQGSEA. The CDR3 has 15 residues. V dropped 0 bases and J dropped 1 base, with 13 bases sitting between them. CDR3 in amino acids: CSVEEGRRLSYEQYF. CDR3 nucleotide sequence: TGCAGCGTTGAAGAGGGACGGAGACTATCCTACGAGCAGTACTTC.

This clonotype was observed many times. V usage is TRBV27 and J usage is TRBJ2-5; D is possibly TRBD1 (6 bases). CDR1 and CDR2 (germline): MNHEY, SMNVEV (reference sequence). This CDR3 comprises 14 residues. Deletions cut 5 bases from V and 5 bases from J, with 15 bases between. Written as DNA, the CDR3 is TGTGCCAGCAGTATAACCACAGGGTATGAGACCCAGTACTTC. Its translation: CASSITTGYETQYF.

The rearrangement uses TRBV24-1 and TRBJ2-1, with TRBD2 matching over 12 bases. The CDR3 runs to 14 residues. Germline V gives CDR1 KGHDR, CDR2 SFDVKD. V was clipped by 3 bases and J by 12 bases; unmatched bases: 5. The CDR3 loop is CATSDRLAGVGQFF. The CDR3 coding sequence is TGTGCCACCAGTGATCGACTAGCGGGAGTTGGGCAGTTCTTC.

In this sample, this clonotype turned up many times. The chain carries TRBV6-4 and TRBJ2-2; D gene unclear. Per the germline V gene, CDR1 is MRHNA and CDR2 is SNTAGT. The V end was cut by 0 bases, the J end by 5 bases, with 4 bases between. There are 13 residues in the CDR3. CDR3 coding DNA: TGTGCCAGCAGTGACTCGCAGACCGGGGAGCTGTTTTTT. It is translated as CASSDSQTGELFF.

This clonotype was found a few times. The V call is TRBV12-3 or TRBV12-4, the J call TRBJ2-5; possible D gene TRBD1, 5 bases. This CDR3 is built from 18 residues. Between the trimmed V and J ends, which lost 6 bases and 0 bases, there was a span of 23 bases. The CDR3 is CASSAFTPPQGYQETQYF. The CDR3 nucleotides are TGTGCCAGCAGCGCCTTTACCCCCCCCCAGGGTTACCAAGAGACCCAGTACTTC.

This clonotype was seen repeatedly, ten times or more. The genes are TRBV12-3 or TRBV12-4 and TRBJ2-2; the match to TRBD1 covers 12 bases. V was pared by 6 bases and J by 9 bases, with 5 bases of the junction left unmatched. The CDR3 has 14 amino acids. The CDR3 DNA reads TGTGCCAGCAGCCCCGGGACAGGGGGCCGGGAGCTGTTTTTT. It specifies CASSPGTGGRELFF.

This clonotype was recorded many times. The gene calls are TRBV9 and TRBJ2-5, with 8 bases identical to TRBD2. Germline loops: CDR1 SGDLS, CDR2 YYNGEE. The trim removed 0 bases at V and 5 bases at J, leaving 6 bases unmatched. This CDR3 contains 15 residues. The CDR3 is CASSVGWAGGETQYF. The CDR3 DNA follows: TGTGCCAGCAGCGTAGGTTGGGCGGGGGGCGAGACCCAGTACTTC.

V and J are TRBV11-2 and TRBJ2-5, with D unclear. CDR1 is SGHAT, CDR2 FQNNGV, per germline. The ends were cut back, 5 bases at V and 5 bases at J, with 12 bases in the middle. The CDR3 is 13 amino acids. The DNA of the CDR3 is TGTGCCAGCAGCCGGGCCCGCCTGGAGACCCAGTACTTC. This translates into CASSRARLETQYF.

This clonotype appeared many times. The chain links TRBV9 to TRBJ1-1; D is perhaps TRBD1 (5 bases). Trimming stripped 0 bases from V and 4 bases from J, with 13 bases between. Germline CDR1 and CDR2: SGDLS and YYNGEE. This CDR3 is built from 15 residues. The CDR3 nucleotides are TGTGCCAGCAGCGTAGCGGGTGGTGGGGGCACTGAAGCTTTCTTT. This gives the protein CASSVAGGGGTEAFF.

This clonotype was counted many times. The chain carries TRBV18 and TRBJ2-3, with a weak D call TRBD2 (6 bases). CDR1 is KGHSH and CDR2 is LQKENI in the germline V gene. V was clipped by 0 bases and J by 6 bases, with 16 bases between them. The CDR3 totals 16 residues. The CDR3 region is CASSPPGASVRDTQYF. As DNA, the CDR3 is TGTGCCAGCTCACCACCCGGGGCTAGCGTACGGGATACGCAGTATTTT.

This clonotype came up a few times. J is TRBJ2-7 and V is TRBV6-6, with TRBD1 matching over 8 bases. This CDR3 spans 17 amino acids. Germline assignment: CDR1 MNHNY and CDR2 SVGAGI (reference sequence). V lost 4 bases and J lost 3; bases outside the gene matches: 14. CDR3 coding DNA: TGTGCCAGCAGTTCCACACTCCGGGACAGGCCACTCTACGAGCAGTACTTC. Translated, it gives CASSSTLRDRPLYEQYF.

This clonotype turned up a few times. The gene calls are TRBV19 and TRBJ1-2; D gene ambiguous. The CDR3 covers 13 residues. V lost 2 bases, J lost 8 bases, and 12 bases lay in between. Germline V lookup: CDR1 LNHDA, CDR2 SQIVND (reference sequence). CDR3 sequence: CASSIRLRVGYTF. CDR3 nucleotide sequence: TGTGCCAGTAGTATAAGGTTGCGAGTGGGCTACACCTTC.

This clonotype was observed at least ten times. The chain uses TRBV11-2 and TRBJ1-1; D possibly corresponds to TRBD1 (5 bases). Germline lookup yields CDR1 SGHAT and CDR2 FQNNGV. Trimming cost V 4 bases and J 3 bases, with 21 bases left between them. The CDR3 has 17 residues. CDR3 DNA sequence: TGTGCCAGCAGCTACCCCCCGAGGAAGGGGTCGGACACTGAAGCTTTCTTT. It yields the protein CASSYPPRKGSDTEAFF.

This clonotype was counted ten times or more. The rearrangement links TRBV14 to TRBJ1-1; TRBD1 might be the D (5 bases). Germline loops: CDR1 SGHDN, CDR2 FVKESK. Trimming stripped 0 bases from V and 3 bases from J, with 20 bases between. The CDR3 covers 18 residues. As DNA, the CDR3 is TGTGCCAGCAGCCAAGAAGGGGCAGGCGTGCATGTGGACACTGAAGCTTTCTTT. It codes for CASSQEGAGVHVDTEAFF.

This clonotype has more than one count but fewer than ten. This chain connects TRBV11-2 to TRBJ1-1, with D maybe TRBD1 (5 bases). CDR3 length: 14 amino acids. CDR1 is SGHAT and CDR2 is FQNNGV in the germline V gene. V was trimmed by 2 bases and J by 10 bases, leaving 17 bases between them. For the CDR3, the DNA is TGTGCCAGCAGCTTATATTCCCCCGGCCAGGGAGCTTTCTTT. This gives the protein CASSLYSPGQGAFF.

This clonotype came up many times. The V and J genes are TRBV20-1 and TRBJ2-1; TRBD2 agrees at 9 bases. The length of the CDR3 is 15 residues. Germline trimming cut 3 bases from V and 4 bases from J; bases unmatched to any gene: 7. Germline V gene data show CDR1 as DFQATT and CDR2 as SNEGSKA (reference sequence). The CDR3 bases are TGCAGTGCTAGTGGGATGACTAGCGGATACAATGAGCAGTTCTTC. Protein: CSASGMTSGYNEQFF.

This clonotype was found a few times. This chain joins TRBV28 and TRBJ1-5; D call uncertain. V dropped 5 bases and J dropped 7 bases, with 6 bases sitting between them. This CDR3 has 11 residues. Germline V gene data show CDR1 as MDHEN and CDR2 as SYDVKM. The CDR3 nucleotides are TGTGCCAGCAGTAGGCAACAGCCCCAGCATTTT. This sequence encodes CASSRQQPQHF.

This clonotype was recorded many times. This chain links TRBV20-1 with TRBJ2-5; either TRBD1 or TRBD2 may fit D (5 bases each). Trimming pared 7 bases from V and 2 bases from J, leaving 14 bases between. This CDR3 has 13 residues. Germline V gene data show CDR1 as DFQATT and CDR2 as SNEGSKA (reference sequence). As DNA, the CDR3 is TGCAGTGGGCCGGGACCCAATCAAGAGACCCAGTACTTC. Translation gives CSGPGPNQETQYF.

This clonotype was found many times. This rearrangement joins TRBV7-3 to TRBJ2-2; 7 nucleotides agree with TRBD1. Trimming cost V 3 bases and J 7 bases; bases outside gene matches: 5. This CDR3 has 14 residues. Germline loops: CDR1 SGHTA, CDR2 FQGTGA. The DNA for the CDR3 is TGTGCCAGCAGCTTTCAGGGGGATATCGGGGAGCTGTTTTTT. Translation: CASSFQGDIGELFF.

This clonotype was counted between two and nine times. This chain joins TRBV7-9 and TRBJ1-1, with D maybe TRBD1 (6 bases). Germline CDR1 SEHNR, CDR2 FQNEAQ (reference sequence). The CDR3 sequence is 11 residues long. V shed 3 bases and J shed 8 bases, with 7 bases lying between them. The CDR3: CASSFGTEAFF. The CDR3 DNA follows: TGTGCCAGCAGCTTTGGGACAGAAGCTTTCTTT.

This clonotype came up a few times. V gene TRBV7-8 combines with J gene TRBJ1-1; D gene unclear. Trimming cost V 8 bases and J 0 bases, with 16 bases left between them. CDR1 and CDR2 from the germline V gene are SGHVS and FQNEAQ. This CDR3 is 15 amino acids long. The CDR3 DNA sequence: TGTGCCAGCTCCTTGGAGGGATTTGTGAACACTGAAGCTTTCTTT. This translates into CASSLEGFVNTEAFF.

The chain couples TRBV12-3 or TRBV12-4 to TRBJ1-3, with 9 bases aligning to TRBD1. The length of the CDR3 is 12 residues. The trim removed 6 bases at V and 16 bases at J, leaving 10 bases unmatched. This CDR3 reads CASRLSRDRDYF. The CDR3 nucleotides read TGTGCCAGCAGACTCAGCCGGGACAGGGACTATTTT.

The CDR3 DNA sequence: TGCGCCAGCAGCTTGTCAGGGGGCACCAACGTCCTGACTTTC. This encodes CASSLSGGTNVLTF. The chain links TRBV5-1 to TRBJ2-6; 8 bases map to TRBD1. With 1 base clipped from V and 8 bases from J, the junction kept 2 bases outside the gene matches. Germline V gives CDR1 SGHRS, CDR2 YFSETQ. This CDR3 contains 14 residues.

This clonotype was seen ten or more times. This chain connects TRBV25-1 to TRBJ1-5; 9 bases match TRBD1. Germline trimming cut 1 base from V and 5 bases from J; bases unmatched to any gene: 12. The CDR3 is 18 residues long. The germline V gene has CDR1 MGHDK and CDR2 SYGVNS. DNA for the CDR3: TGTGCCAGCAGTGAATTATTAACTTGGGGACAGGGTCATCAGCCCCAGCATTTT. Residues: CASSELLTWGQGHQPQHF. Full variable domain (missing parts from reference TRBV25-1 and TRBJ1-5): EADIYQTPRYLVIGTGKKITLECSQTMGHDKMYWYQQDPGMELHLIHYSYGVNSTEKGDLSSESTVSRIRTEHFPLTLESARPSHTSQYLCASSELLTWGQGHQPQHFGDGTRLSIL.